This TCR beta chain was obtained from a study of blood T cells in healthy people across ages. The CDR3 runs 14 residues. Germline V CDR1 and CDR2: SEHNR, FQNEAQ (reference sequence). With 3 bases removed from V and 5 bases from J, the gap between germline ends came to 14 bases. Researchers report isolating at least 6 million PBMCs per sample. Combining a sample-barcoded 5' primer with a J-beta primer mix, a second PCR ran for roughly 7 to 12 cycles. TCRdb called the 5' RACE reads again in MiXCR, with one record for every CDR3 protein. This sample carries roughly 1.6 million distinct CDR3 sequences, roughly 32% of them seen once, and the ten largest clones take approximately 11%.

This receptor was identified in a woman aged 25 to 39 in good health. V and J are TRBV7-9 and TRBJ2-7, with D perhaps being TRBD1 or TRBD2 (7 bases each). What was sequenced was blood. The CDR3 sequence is CASSFPGGDDEQYF. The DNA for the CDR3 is TGTGCCAGCAGCTTCCCAGGGGGGGATGACGAGCAGTACTTC.